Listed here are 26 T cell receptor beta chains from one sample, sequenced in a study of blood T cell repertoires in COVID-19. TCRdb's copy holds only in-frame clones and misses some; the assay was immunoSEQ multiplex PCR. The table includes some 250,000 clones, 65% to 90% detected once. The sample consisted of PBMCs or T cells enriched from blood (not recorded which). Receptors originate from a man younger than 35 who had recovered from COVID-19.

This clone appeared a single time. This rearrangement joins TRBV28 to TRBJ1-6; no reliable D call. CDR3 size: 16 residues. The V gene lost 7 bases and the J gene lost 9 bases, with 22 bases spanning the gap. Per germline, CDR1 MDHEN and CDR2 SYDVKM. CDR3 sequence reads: CASTLPRQTQRSPLHF. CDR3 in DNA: TGTGCCAGCACCCTTCCAAGGCAGACACAACGTTCACCCCTCCACTTT.

CDR3 DNA sequence: TGTGCCAGCAGTAAAAACCTCGGGCGGGATAATGAAAAACTGTTTTTT. Translation: CASSKNLGRDNEKLFF. The chain employs TRBV2 and TRBJ1-4; no clear D. Germline CDR1 and CDR2: SNHLY and FYNNEI. Trimming removed 5 bases from V and 4 bases from J, with 17 bases in between. CDR3 length: 16 residues.

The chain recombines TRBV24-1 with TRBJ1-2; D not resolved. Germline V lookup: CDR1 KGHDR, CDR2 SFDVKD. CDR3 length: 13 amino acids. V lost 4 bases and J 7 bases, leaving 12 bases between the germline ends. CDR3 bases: TGTGCCACCAGTGACCCGGTACGTGGTGGCTACACCTTC. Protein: CATSDPVRGGYTF.

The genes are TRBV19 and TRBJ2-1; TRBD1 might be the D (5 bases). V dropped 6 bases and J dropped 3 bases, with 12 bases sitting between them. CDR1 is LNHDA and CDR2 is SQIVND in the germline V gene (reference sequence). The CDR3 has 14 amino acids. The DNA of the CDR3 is TGTGCCAGTAGCGACGAAACAGGCTACAATGAGCAGTTCTTC. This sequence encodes CASSDETGYNEQFF.

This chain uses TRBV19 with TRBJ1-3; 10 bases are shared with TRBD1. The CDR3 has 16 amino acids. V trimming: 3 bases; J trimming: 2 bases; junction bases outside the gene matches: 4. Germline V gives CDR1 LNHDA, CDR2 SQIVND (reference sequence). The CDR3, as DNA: TGTGCCAGTAGTATGGTAGGGACAGGGGCTGGAAACACCATATATTTT. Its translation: CASSMVGTGAGNTIYF.

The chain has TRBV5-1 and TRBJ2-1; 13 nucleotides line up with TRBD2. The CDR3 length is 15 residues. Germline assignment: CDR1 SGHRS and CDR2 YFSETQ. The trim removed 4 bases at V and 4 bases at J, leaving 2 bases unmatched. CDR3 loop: CASSPGLAGYNEQFF. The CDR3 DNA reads TGCGCCAGCAGCCCGGGACTAGCGGGGTACAATGAGCAGTTCTTC.

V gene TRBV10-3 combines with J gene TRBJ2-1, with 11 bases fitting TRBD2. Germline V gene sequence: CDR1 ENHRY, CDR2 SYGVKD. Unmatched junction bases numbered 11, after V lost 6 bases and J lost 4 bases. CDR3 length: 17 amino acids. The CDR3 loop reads CAIRAGTSGVGYNEQFF. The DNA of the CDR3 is TGTGCCATCAGGGCCGGGACTAGCGGCGTTGGGTACAATGAGCAGTTCTTC.

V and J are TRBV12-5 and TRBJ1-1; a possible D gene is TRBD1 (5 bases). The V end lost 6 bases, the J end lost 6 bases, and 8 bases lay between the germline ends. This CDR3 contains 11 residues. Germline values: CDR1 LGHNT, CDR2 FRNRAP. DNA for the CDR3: TGTGCTAGTGGATTAGGGGCTGAAGCTTTCTTT. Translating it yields CASGLGAEAFF.

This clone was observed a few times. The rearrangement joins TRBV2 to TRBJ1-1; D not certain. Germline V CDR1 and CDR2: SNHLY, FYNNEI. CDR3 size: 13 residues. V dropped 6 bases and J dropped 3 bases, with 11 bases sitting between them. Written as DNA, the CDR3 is TGTGCCAGCAGCCCCCGGGTGGACACTGAAGCTTTCTTT. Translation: CASSPRVDTEAFF. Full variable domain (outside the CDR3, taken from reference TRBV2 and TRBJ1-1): EPEVTQTPSHQVTQMGQEVILRCVPISNHLYFYWYRQILGQKVEFLVSFYNNEISEKSEIFDDQFSVERPDGSNFTLKIRSTKLEDSAMYFCASSPRVDTEAFFGQGTRLTVV.

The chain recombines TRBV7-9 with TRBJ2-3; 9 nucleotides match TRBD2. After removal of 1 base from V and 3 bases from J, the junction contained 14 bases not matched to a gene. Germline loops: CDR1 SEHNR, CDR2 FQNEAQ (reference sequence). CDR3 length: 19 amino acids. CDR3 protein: CASSLGLAGIPRRTDTQYF. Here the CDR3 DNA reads TGTGCCAGCAGCTTAGGTCTAGCGGGGATCCCGAGGCGGACAGATACGCAGTATTTT.

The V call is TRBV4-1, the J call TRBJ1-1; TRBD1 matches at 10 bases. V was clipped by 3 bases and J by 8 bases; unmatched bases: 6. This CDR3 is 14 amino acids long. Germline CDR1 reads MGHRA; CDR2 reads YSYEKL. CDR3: CASSHPDRGPEAFF. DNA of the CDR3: TGCGCCAGCAGCCACCCCGACAGGGGGCCCGAAGCTTTCTTT.

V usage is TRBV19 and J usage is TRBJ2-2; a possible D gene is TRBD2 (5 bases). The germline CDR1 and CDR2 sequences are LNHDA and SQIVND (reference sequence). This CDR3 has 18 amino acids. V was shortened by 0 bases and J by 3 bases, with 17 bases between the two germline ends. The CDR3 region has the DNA TGTGCCAGTAGTATAGATAGCCTGACTATTTTGGACACCGGGGAGCTGTTTTTT. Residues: CASSIDSLTILDTGELFF.

This CDR3 reads CASSEARGRGNTIYF. The CDR3 DNA reads as TGTGCCAGCAGTGAAGCTAGAGGGAGGGGAAACACCATATATTTT. This chain connects TRBV6-1 to TRBJ1-3, with unresolved D. Germline assignment: CDR1 MNHNS and CDR2 SASEGT. The CDR3 extends over 15 amino acids. V was clipped by 0 bases and J by 4 bases, with 10 bases between them.

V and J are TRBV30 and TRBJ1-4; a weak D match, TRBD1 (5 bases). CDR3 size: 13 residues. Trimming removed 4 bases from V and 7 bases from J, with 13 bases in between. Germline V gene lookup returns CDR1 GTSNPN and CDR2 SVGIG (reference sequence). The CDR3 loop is CAWNILGGEKLFF. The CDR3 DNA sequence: TGTGCCTGGAACATCTTGGGGGGTGAAAAACTGTTTTTT.

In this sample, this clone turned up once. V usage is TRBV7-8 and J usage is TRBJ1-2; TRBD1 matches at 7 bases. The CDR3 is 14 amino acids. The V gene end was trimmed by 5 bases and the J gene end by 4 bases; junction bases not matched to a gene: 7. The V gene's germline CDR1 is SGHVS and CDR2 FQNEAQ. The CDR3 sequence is CASSPGTVRYGYTF. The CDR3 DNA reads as TGTGCCAGCAGCCCCGGGACAGTTCGCTATGGCTACACCTTC.

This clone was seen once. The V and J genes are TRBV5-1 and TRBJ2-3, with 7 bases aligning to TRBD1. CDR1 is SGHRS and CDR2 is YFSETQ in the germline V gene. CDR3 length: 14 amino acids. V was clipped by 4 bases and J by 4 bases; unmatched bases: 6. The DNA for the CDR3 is TGCGCCAGCAGCCCTGGGACAGTTTCAGATACGCAGTATTTT. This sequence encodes CASSPGTVSDTQYF.

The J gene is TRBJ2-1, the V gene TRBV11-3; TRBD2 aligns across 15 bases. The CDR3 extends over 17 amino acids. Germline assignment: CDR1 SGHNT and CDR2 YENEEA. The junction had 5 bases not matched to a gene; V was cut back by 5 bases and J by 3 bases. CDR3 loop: CASSPGLAGGVYNEQFF. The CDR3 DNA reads TGTGCCAGCAGCCCAGGACTAGCGGGAGGGGTCTACAATGAGCAGTTCTTC.

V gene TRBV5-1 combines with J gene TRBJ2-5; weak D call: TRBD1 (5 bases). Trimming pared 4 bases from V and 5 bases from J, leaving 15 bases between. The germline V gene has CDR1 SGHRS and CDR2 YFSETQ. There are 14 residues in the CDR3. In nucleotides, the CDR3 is TGCGCCAGCAGCGGGCCCAGGGCCCGGGAGACCCAGTACTTC. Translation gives CASSGPRARETQYF.

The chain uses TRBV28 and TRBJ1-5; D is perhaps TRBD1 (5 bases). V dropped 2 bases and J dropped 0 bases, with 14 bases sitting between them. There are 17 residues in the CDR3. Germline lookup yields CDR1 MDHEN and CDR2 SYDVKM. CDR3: CASSLKGVRISNQPQHF. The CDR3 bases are TGTGCCAGCAGTTTAAAAGGGGTTCGTATTAGCAATCAGCCCCAGCATTTT.

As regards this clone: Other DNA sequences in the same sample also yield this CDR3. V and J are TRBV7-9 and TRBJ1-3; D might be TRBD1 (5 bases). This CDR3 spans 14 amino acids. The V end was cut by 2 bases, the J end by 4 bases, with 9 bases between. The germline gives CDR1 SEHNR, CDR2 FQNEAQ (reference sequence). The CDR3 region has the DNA TGTGCCAGCAGCTTACAGGGTTCGGGAAACACCATATATTTT. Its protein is CASSLQGSGNTIYF.

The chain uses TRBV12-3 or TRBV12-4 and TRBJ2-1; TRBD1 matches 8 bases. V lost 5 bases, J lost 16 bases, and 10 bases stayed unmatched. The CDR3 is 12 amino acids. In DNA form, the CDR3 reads TGTGCCAGCAGTCCTTTAGGACAGGGCTTCTTCTTC. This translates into CASSPLGQGFFF.

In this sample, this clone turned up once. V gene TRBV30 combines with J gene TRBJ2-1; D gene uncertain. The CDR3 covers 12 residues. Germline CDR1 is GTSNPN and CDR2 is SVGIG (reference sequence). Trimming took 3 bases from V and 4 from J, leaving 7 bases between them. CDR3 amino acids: CAWSRAYNEQFF. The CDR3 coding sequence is TGTGCCTGGAGCCGAGCGTACAATGAGCAGTTCTTC. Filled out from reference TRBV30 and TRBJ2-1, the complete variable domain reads SQTIHQWPATLVQPVGSPLSLECTVEGTSNPNLYWYRQAAGRGLQLLFYSVGIGQISSEVPQNLSASRPQDRQFILSSKKLLLSDSGFYLCAWSRAYNEQFFGPGTRLTVL.

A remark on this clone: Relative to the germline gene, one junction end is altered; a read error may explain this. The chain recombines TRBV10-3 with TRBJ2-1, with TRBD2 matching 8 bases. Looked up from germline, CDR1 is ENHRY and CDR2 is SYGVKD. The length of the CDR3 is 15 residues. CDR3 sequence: CALSREGSSYNEQFF. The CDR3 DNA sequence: TGTGCCCTCAGTCGGGAGGGAAGCTCCTACAATGAGCAGTTCTTC.

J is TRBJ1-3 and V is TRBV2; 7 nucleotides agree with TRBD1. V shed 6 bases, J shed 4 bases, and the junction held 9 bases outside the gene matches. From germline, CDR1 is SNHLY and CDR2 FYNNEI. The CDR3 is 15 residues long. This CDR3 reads CASSVEGTDGNTIYF. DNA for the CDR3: TGTGCCAGCAGCGTCGAGGGGACAGACGGAAACACCATATATTTT.

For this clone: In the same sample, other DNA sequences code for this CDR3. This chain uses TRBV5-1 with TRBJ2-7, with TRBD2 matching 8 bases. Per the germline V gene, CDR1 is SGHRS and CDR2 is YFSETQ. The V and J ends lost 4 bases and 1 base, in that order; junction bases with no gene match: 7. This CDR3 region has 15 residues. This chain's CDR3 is CASSLAASGSYEQYF. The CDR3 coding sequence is TGCGCCAGCAGCCTGGCCGCTAGCGGGTCCTACGAGCAGTACTTC.

The DNA of the CDR3 is TGTGCCAGCAGCGTTTCCGGCTCGGCGGACGAGCAGTACTTC. It yields the protein CASSVSGSADEQYF. The chain recombines TRBV9 with TRBJ2-7; D uncertain. This CDR3 region has 14 residues. V lost 2 bases, J lost 5 bases, and 14 bases lay in between. From germline, CDR1 is SGDLS and CDR2 YYNGEE. Using reference TRBV9 and TRBJ2-7 for the parts outside the CDR3, the full variable domain is DSGVTQTPKHLITATGQRVTLRCSPRSGDLSVYWYQQSLDQGLQFLIQYYNGEERAKGNILERFSAQQFPDLHSELNLSSLELGDSALYFCASSVSGSADEQYFGPGTRLTVT.